This note documents a single T cell receptor beta chain sequence. This clonotype was observed at least ten times. It has no known antigen specificity. Base qualities are not provided; no much larger clone lies one nucleotide away. Interpreted using the paper, the time point label stands for: technical triplicate 3. For the unsorted PBMC libraries, 2 million PBMCs were stored in RNAlater at -80 degrees C until RNA extraction and were used to generate the libraries. Peripheral blood was subjected to Ficoll-Hypaque density gradient centrifugation to isolate PBMCs, which were then cryopreserved in liquid nitrogen. The data stem from a study of neurological immune-mediated disorders (dated by TCRdb to 2018 to 2020). Looking at the study overall: Peripheral blood TCR-beta repertoires from HTLV-I-associated myelopathy (HAM/TSP) patients, multiple sclerosis patients and healthy controls were compared by UMI-based sequencing. Technical triplicate libraries were sequenced so that the variability in frequency of each individual clone could be precisely calculated. The cohort was made up of around 70 subjects, consisting of around 14 HAM/TSP patients, around 35 multiple sclerosis patients and 20 healthy controls. The approximately 110 TCR-beta libraries covered PBMC samples along with longitudinal samples, technical triplicates, and paired sorted CD4+ and CD8+ T-cell subsets.

Broad study findings and their caveats: TCR clonal expansion was highest in HAM/TSP patients and lowest in MS patients, with MS patients falling below even healthy controls. No identical CDR3 amino acid sequences were found to be shared among expanded clones across subjects, suggesting that TCR-beta repertoires were private in all groups.

As encoded in the germline V gene (reference sequence), CDR1 is DFQATT while CDR2 is SNEGSKA. The V and J ends are trimmed by 2 bases and 0 bases, leaving 10 bases between them. The CDR3 measures 15 amino acids from cysteine to phenylalanine. Here the CDR3 DNA is all that survives: 45 bases in frame from base 1. cDNA was synthesized by template-switch 5'RACE using a primer with a 10-nucleotide random unique molecular identifier that tagged each TCR transcript. Each sequencing run produced over 160 million TCR-beta sequences covering 15-18 subjects. The RNeasy kit was used for extraction of total RNA. The KAPA Real-time Library Amplification kit was used to amplify TCR-beta VDJ regions with primers targeting the TCR constant region and the 5'RACE anchor. Sample indexes and Illumina adaptors were added in a first PCR, after which library yield was increased in a second PCR. The roughly 650 bp TCR product was size-selected on a 2% E-gel SizeSelection system after Ampure bead purification. Before pooling, library quality was assessed on a Bioanalyzer, concentration was determined with Qubit, and library quantification was performed with the Kapa Library Quantification kit. An Illumina HiSeq 2500 was used to sequence the libraries paired-end at 2 x 150 bp. To increase sequence diversity, roughly 24-31% phiX was spiked into each library pool. Under the source paper's analysis protocol: The quality-filtered reads were processed with the UMI-based MiGEC pipeline, whose error correction step removed more than 90% of the raw TCR sequences. IMGT germline references were used for aligning VDJ genes, and each clonotype was defined as a unique CDR3 amino acid sequence together with its V-J genes. Clonal expansion, Shannon diversity and CDR3 relatedness (CalcPairwiseDistances, ClusterSamples) were evaluated with VDJtools, and phylogenetic trees were built with CLCbio workbench. Clones with at least 8 unique UMIs were defined as expanded, with this threshold being based on coefficient-of-variation modelling across technical triplicates. The public reads were run again by TCRdb, first through fastp at Q25 and then through MiXCR, and only productive beta chains were kept. Each entry merges the rows of one CDR3 protein and shows their most common DNA and genes. TCRdb's processing, not the authors' own work, is the source of the V and J calls. Across this sample there are under 45,000 distinct CDR3 sequences, with 20% to 25% seen only once. The top ten hold around 4.2% of the sample.

The V gene is TRBV20-1 and the J gene is TRBJ2-2; TRBD2 could be the D gene, as 5 bases match. Sequencing used PBMCs. The clonotype originates from a man aged 60 to 69 with HTLV-1-associated myelopathy (HAM/TSP). The CDR3 amino acid sequence is: CSARRAEANTGELFF. The DNA is TGCAGTGCTAGAAGGGCGGAGGCGAACACCGGGGAGCTGTTTTTT.